This T cell receptor (beta chain) came from a study of blood T cell repertoires in COVID-19. Study at large: Samples came from the United States, Italy and Spain, spanning acute and convalescent COVID-19. From T cells, B-cell-depleted T cells, or PBMCs came the material, which was cDNA or gDNA.

V was pared by 8 bases and J by 7 bases, with 3 bases of the junction left unmatched. Looked up from germline, CDR1 is LNHDA and CDR2 is SQIVND (reference sequence). CDR3 length: 12 residues. Authors' processing steps: Scientists estimated how many nucleated cells there were by amplifying reference gene primers. Profiled with immunoSEQ multiplex PCR; TCRdb holds only in-frame clones, not every one. Clonal size and the V and J genes are those of that table, whereas D and trimming came from the DNA. The sample lists about 110,000 clones; about 85% were seen once. Regarding this clone: Distinct nucleotide sequences in the sample also encode this CDR3.

The chain carries TRBV19 and TRBJ1-5; 9 bases align to TRBD1. Sequencing was done on a sample of peripheral blood. The clonotype comes from a man aged 35 to 55 with acute or convalescent COVID-19. The CDR3 loop reads CASSTGGQPQHF. The CDR3 DNA reads TGTGCCAGTTCGACAGGGGGACAGCCCCAGCATTTT.